This T cell receptor beta chain was recorded in a study of T cells in Graves' hyperthyroidism and ophthalmopathy. From RNA transcripts, TCR beta CDR3 regions were amplified. Carried out on the TCR CDR3, a first-round RT-PCR used the HTBI primer set. Each CDR3 protein is one row after TCRdb ran MiXCR on the multiplex PCR reads. The table has about 300,000 distinct CDR3 sequences, 15% to 20% seen once. Trimming pared 3 bases from V and 6 bases from J, leaving 12 bases between. The CDR3 is 14 amino acids. Looked up from germline, CDR1 is SGHTA and CDR2 is FQGTGA. This clonotype has a count of ten or more. Antigen: not known. If no ophthalmopathy progression occurred within 18 months, Graves' hyperthyroidism was stable. Diagnoses were established using clinical symptoms, serum thyroxine and TRAb, thyroid ultrasound and orbital computed tomography. Broader study findings: Ophthalmopathy was told apart from stable hyperthyroidism by a 13 V-J model. Blood also showed most of the thyroid clonotypes that were expanded above 0.001.

This TCR came from a young man with Graves' hyperthyroidism. The sequencing sample was made of blood. V and J are TRBV7-3 and TRBJ2-1; tentatively, D is TRBD2 (5 bases). The CDR3 coding sequence is TGTGCCAGCAGCTTGGCCGGGCTAGCCAATGAGCAGTTCTTC. It is translated as CASSLAGLANEQFF.